This TCR beta chain came from a study of OX40 agonist ivuxolimab in advanced cancers. Method: immunoSEQ multiplex PCR; TCRdb's copy keeps in-frame clones and lacks some. The data show around 38,000 clones, 92% seen once. This CDR3 contains 17 residues. Germline-derived CDR1 and CDR2 are SEHNR and FQNEAQ (reference sequence). V gave up 5 bases and J gave up 0 bases; unmatched junction bases: 8. The chain carries TRBV7-9 and TRBJ2-1; 9 positions agree with TRBD2. The sequencing used CD4+ or CD8+ T cells sorted from blood, collected in a trial of the OX40 agonist ivuxolimab. The clonotype was recovered from an adult with an advanced solid tumor such as melanoma, head and neck, liver or kidney cancer. The CDR3 sequence is CASSVGLATSSYNEQFF. The CDR3 bases are TGTGCCAGCAGCGTCGGACTAGCGACGAGCTCCTACAATGAGCAGTTCTTC. The full variable domain, rest sourced from reference TRBV7-9 and TRBJ2-1, is DTGVSQNPRHKITKRGQNVTFRCDPISEHNRLYWYRQTLGQGPEFLTYFQNEAQLEKSRLLSDRFSAERPKGSFSTLEIQRTEQGDSAMYLCASSVGLATSSYNEQFFGPGTRLTVL.